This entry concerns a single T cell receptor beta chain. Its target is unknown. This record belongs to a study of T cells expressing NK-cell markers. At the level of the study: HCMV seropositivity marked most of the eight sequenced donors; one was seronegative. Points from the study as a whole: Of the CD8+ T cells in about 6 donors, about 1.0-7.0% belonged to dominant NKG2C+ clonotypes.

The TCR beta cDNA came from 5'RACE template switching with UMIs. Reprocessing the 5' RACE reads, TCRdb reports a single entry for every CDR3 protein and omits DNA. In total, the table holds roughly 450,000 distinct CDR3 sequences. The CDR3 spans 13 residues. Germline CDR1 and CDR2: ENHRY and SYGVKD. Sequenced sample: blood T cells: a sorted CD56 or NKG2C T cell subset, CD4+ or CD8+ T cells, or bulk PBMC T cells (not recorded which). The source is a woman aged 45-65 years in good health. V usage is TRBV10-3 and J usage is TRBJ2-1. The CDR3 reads CAISVVTNNEQFF.